These 26 T cell receptor beta chains were sequenced from one sample in a study of technical replicates of blood from a handful of donors. Here immunoSEQ multiplex PCR was the method, and the copy in TCRdb shows in-frame clones only, minus some. The sample records tens of thousands of clones, approximately 95% being singletons. Sequences were obtained from T cells isolated from PBMCs. These receptors were taken from a human donor in good health.

The chain recombines TRBV19 with TRBJ1-5; 7 bases fit TRBD1. The CDR3 is 13 residues long. J lost 7 bases, V lost 4 bases, and 4 bases had no gene match. Per the germline V gene, CDR1 is LNHDA and CDR2 is SQIVND (reference sequence). CDR3 nucleotides: TGTGCCAGTAGTAAGGGGGCGTGGCAGCCCCAGCATTTT. Amino acids: CASSKGAWQPQHF.

CDR3 DNA sequence: TGCGCCAGCAGTATGGCAGGCCTTAGCAATCAGCCCCAGCATTTT. Its translation is CASSMAGLSNQPQHF. The V and J genes are TRBV5-1 and TRBJ1-5; unclear D gene. The CDR3 has 15 residues. V was cut by 5 bases and J by 0 bases, with 12 bases left in between. CDR1 and CDR2 (germline): SGHRS, YFSETQ.

The chain's CDR3 is CASRALKQETQYF. The CDR3 DNA reads as TGTGCCAGCAGAGCCTTGAAGCAAGAGACCCAGTACTTC. The chain couples TRBV11-2 to TRBJ2-5, with D unclear. The CDR3 runs to 13 residues. V shed 6 bases and J shed 2 bases, with 10 bases lying between them. Germline V lookup: CDR1 SGHAT, CDR2 FQNNGV.

This sequence joins TRBV29-1 and TRBJ2-7, with a possible D match to TRBD1 (6 bases). Trimming removed 5 bases from V and 3 bases from J, with 11 bases in between. This CDR3 is built from 12 residues. Germline lookup yields CDR1 SQVTM and CDR2 ANQGSEA. CDR3: CSVSTGSYEQYF. The CDR3 coding sequence is TGCAGCGTTAGTACAGGGAGCTACGAGCAGTACTTC.

This clone was observed once. This chain links TRBV1 with TRBJ2-5; the table calls TRBD2, which could not be checked here. TRBV1 is given as a pseudogene. The CDR3 has 20 residues. CDR3 sequence: CTSSQEKSSGREVSGETQYF. The CDR3 region has the DNA TGCACCAGCAGCCAAGAAAAGTCTAGCGGGAGGGAGGTAAGTGGCGAGACCCAGTACTTC.

This chain joins TRBV4-1 and TRBJ1-1; weak D call: TRBD1 (5 bases). Per germline, CDR1 MGHRA and CDR2 YSYEKL. The ends were cut back, 4 bases at V and 0 bases at J, with 9 bases in the middle. This CDR3 is built from 14 residues. The CDR3 here is CASSPGGMNTEAFF. The CDR3 DNA reads TGCGCCAGCAGCCCGGGGGGGATGAACACTGAAGCTTTCTTT.

J is TRBJ2-7 and V is TRBV4-1, with 7 bases lining up with TRBD1. The V gene's germline CDR1 is MGHRA and CDR2 YSYEKL. This CDR3 region has 15 residues. Unmatched junction bases numbered 6, after V lost 1 base and J lost 3 bases. This chain's CDR3 is CASSQVSGQLYEQYF. DNA for the CDR3: TGCGCCAGCAGCCAAGTATCGGGACAGCTCTACGAGCAGTACTTC.

This clone was recorded once. This sequence joins TRBV7-9 and TRBJ2-5; 7 bases match TRBD1. The CDR3 contains 18 residues. CDR1 and CDR2 (germline): SEHNR, FQNEAQ (reference sequence). V shed 0 bases, J shed 7 bases, and the junction held 17 bases outside the gene matches. As DNA, the CDR3 is TGTGCCAGCAGCTTAGCCCTAGGAAGAACAGGGGCCTCGGGGACCCAGTACTTC. This codes for CASSLALGRTGASGTQYF.

The chain has TRBV6-5 and TRBJ1-2, with D possibly being TRBD1 (6 bases). This CDR3 spans 13 amino acids. Germline V gene sequence: CDR1 MNHEY, CDR2 SVGAGI. Trimming stripped 2 bases from V and 6 bases from J, with 10 bases between. The CDR3 coding sequence is TGTGCCAGCAGTTACCAATCAGGGGATGGCTACACCTTC. Translated, it gives CASSYQSGDGYTF.

The chain joins TRBV4-1 to TRBJ2-7; 11 positions match TRBD2. The V and J ends lost 2 bases and 1 base, in that order; junction bases with no gene match: 4. The CDR3 spans 16 residues. Germline V gene sequence: CDR1 MGHRA, CDR2 YSYEKL. CDR3 in DNA: TGCGCCAGCAGCCAACCCGGGACTAGCGGTTCCTACGAGCAGTACTTC. Protein product: CASSQPGTSGSYEQYF.

The chain recombines TRBV7-9 with TRBJ2-3, with 8 bases that match TRBD2. The ends lost 3 bases at V and 4 bases at J; junction bases unmatched: 6. This CDR3 spans 15 amino acids. The V gene's germline CDR1 is SEHNR and CDR2 FQNEAQ (reference sequence). The CDR3 DNA follows: TGTGCCAGCAGCTTGGGGACTAGGGGCGCAGATACGCAGTATTTT. Translation gives CASSLGTRGADTQYF.

This rearrangement joins TRBV6-5 to TRBJ1-1; D is uncertain. CDR1 is MNHEY and CDR2 is SVGAGI in the germline V gene. V lost 2 bases, J lost 4 bases, and 8 bases lay in between. The CDR3 has 13 amino acids. The DNA of the CDR3 is TGTGCCAGCAGTTACCGATCGGGCACTGAAGCTTTCTTT. It encodes CASSYRSGTEAFF.

The J gene is TRBJ2-1, the V gene TRBV27; 9 nucleotides line up with TRBD2. Germline CDR1 reads MNHEY; CDR2 reads SMNVEV (reference sequence). V was pared by 3 bases and J by 4 bases, with 10 bases of the junction left unmatched. The CDR3 loop spans 17 amino acids. Here the CDR3 reads CASSFRFVGLAYNEQFF. The CDR3 DNA is TGTGCCAGCAGTTTCCGGTTTGTGGGACTAGCTTACAATGAGCAGTTCTTC.

The chain is built from TRBV7-6 and TRBJ2-3; D is unresolved. The CDR3 runs to 14 residues. The V end lost 3 bases, the J end lost 3 bases, and 10 bases lay between the germline ends. Germline CDR1 reads SGHVS; CDR2 reads FNYEAQ. The chain's CDR3 is CASSFSRQTDTQYF. DNA of the CDR3: TGTGCCAGCAGCTTTTCCCGCCAGACAGATACGCAGTATTTT.

The chain joins TRBV9 to TRBJ2-7; 9 bases are shared with TRBD2. Per the germline V gene, CDR1 is SGDLS and CDR2 is YYNGEE. With V trimmed by 0 bases and J by 6 bases, 7 bases remained unmatched. The CDR3 is 15 residues long. As DNA, the CDR3 is TGTGCCAGCAGCGTAGGTGCAGCGGGAGGCATCGAGCAGTACTTC. Translated, it gives CASSVGAAGGIEQYF. The full variable domain, completed using reference TRBV9 and TRBJ2-7, is DSGVTQTPKHLITATGQRVTLRCSPRSGDLSVYWYQQSLDQGLQFLIQYYNGEERAKGNILERFSAQQFPDLHSELNLSSLELGDSALYFCASSVGAAGGIEQYFGPGTRLTVT.

The gene calls are TRBV6-5 and TRBJ2-1, with D possibly being TRBD2 (5 bases). This CDR3 has 15 residues. Trimming shortened V by 0 bases and J by 4 bases, and 10 bases separated the two germline ends. Germline values: CDR1 MNHEY, CDR2 SVGAGI. The CDR3 coding sequence is TGTGCCAGCAGTTACTCTGGAGGCAAGTACAATGAGCAGTTCTTC. Amino acid sequence: CASSYSGGKYNEQFF.

The V gene is TRBV28, the J gene TRBJ2-6; TRBD2 might be the D (6 bases). The ends were cut back, 2 bases at V and 2 bases at J, with 7 bases in the middle. This CDR3 comprises 15 residues. In germline, CDR1 is MDHEN, CDR2 SYDVKM. This CDR3 is CASSLGGAGANVLTF. CDR3 in DNA: TGTGCCAGCAGTTTAGGAGGGGCTGGGGCCAACGTCCTGACTTTC. The variable domain in full, with the rest retrieved from reference TRBV28 and TRBJ2-6, is DVKVTQSSRYLVKRTGEKVFLECVQDMDHENMFWYRQDPGLGLRLIYFSYDVKMKEKGDIPEGYSVSREKKERFSLILESASTNQTSMYLCASSLGGAGANVLTFGAGSRLTVL.

The V call is TRBV7-9, the J call TRBJ2-1; possible D gene TRBD1, 5 bases. The CDR3 runs 16 residues. The germline V and J ends were trimmed by 4 bases and 2 bases, with 15 bases remaining between them. Germline CDR1 SEHNR, CDR2 FQNEAQ (reference sequence). The CDR3 DNA sequence: TGTGCCAGCAGCTCAGACAGCGTCAAAGCCTACAATGAGCAGTTCTTC. Its protein is CASSSDSVKAYNEQFF.

V usage is TRBV5-1 and J usage is TRBJ2-7, with a possible D match to TRBD2 (6 bases). The CDR3 spans 14 residues. Germline V gene sequence: CDR1 SGHRS, CDR2 YFSETQ. V lost 4 bases to trimming and J lost 3 bases, with 14 bases between them. The chain's CDR3 is CASSVGGPVYEQYF. As DNA, the CDR3 is TGCGCCAGCAGCGTCGGGGGTCCGGTCTACGAGCAGTACTTC.

This chain joins TRBV7-9 and TRBJ1-5; weak D call: TRBD1 (6 bases). Germline V CDR1 and CDR2: SEHNR, FQNEAQ (reference sequence). CDR3 length: 14 amino acids. V was clipped by 5 bases and J by 5 bases, with 13 bases between them. The CDR3 region is CASSRAGQYQPQHF. The CDR3 DNA reads as TGTGCCAGCAGCCGTGCCGGACAGTATCAGCCCCAGCATTTT.

J is TRBJ1-1 and V is TRBV19; TRBD1 might be the D (5 bases). The length of the CDR3 is 15 residues. The germline V gene encodes CDR1 LNHDA and CDR2 SQIVND (reference sequence). V was cut by 1 base and J by 4 bases, with 13 bases left in between. The DNA for the CDR3 is TGTGCCAGTAGTATAGTTCGGGGGGGACCCACTGAAGCTTTCTTT. Amino acids: CASSIVRGGPTEAFF.

The chain is built from TRBV6-5 and TRBJ1-2, with 12 bases lining up with TRBD1. The germline gives CDR1 MNHEY, CDR2 SVGAGI. This CDR3 spans 15 amino acids. CDR3 in DNA: TGTGCTACCGGGACAGGGGGCCCCGATGGCTATGGCTACACCTTC. Amino acids: CATGTGGPDGYGYTF.

The CDR3 region has the DNA TGTGCCAGCGGGGGGGGCGTTGCTAGCACAGATACGCAGTATTTT. This encodes CASGGGVASTDTQYF. The chain combines TRBV7-9 with TRBJ2-3, with D perhaps matching TRBD2 (7 bases). The CDR3 consists of 15 residues. V lost 8 bases to trimming and J lost 0 bases, with 15 bases between them. CDR1 is SEHNR, CDR2 FQNEAQ, per germline (reference sequence).

This rearrangement joins TRBV5-1 to TRBJ2-3, with D possibly matching TRBD1 (5 bases). V lost 4 bases, J lost 0 bases, and 12 bases lay in between. The CDR3 runs to 15 residues. Germline V gene sequence: CDR1 SGHRS, CDR2 YFSETQ. The CDR3 DNA follows: TGCGCCAGCAGCGGATGGACACCCAGCACAGATACGCAGTATTTT. This codes for CASSGWTPSTDTQYF.

The chain uses TRBV5-1 and TRBJ2-2; 11 bases map to TRBD2. Germline values: CDR1 SGHRS, CDR2 YFSETQ. The CDR3 consists of 16 residues. The ends lost 4 bases at V and 8 bases at J; junction bases unmatched: 10. CDR3 bases: TGCGCCAGCAGCACCCGACTAGCGGGACTAGAGGGGGAGCTGTTTTTT. Translating it yields CASSTRLAGLEGELFF.

The chain employs TRBV5-4 and TRBJ1-1; D possibly corresponds to TRBD1 (5 bases). This CDR3 is built from 15 residues. Germline V lookup: CDR1 SGHNT, CDR2 YYREEE (reference sequence). V lost 10 bases and J 1 base, leaving 20 bases between the germline ends. The CDR3 DNA reads TGTGCCGCGAGGGCCGGGGGGATACCGAACACTGAAGCTTTCTTT. Amino acid sequence: CAARAGGIPNTEAFF.